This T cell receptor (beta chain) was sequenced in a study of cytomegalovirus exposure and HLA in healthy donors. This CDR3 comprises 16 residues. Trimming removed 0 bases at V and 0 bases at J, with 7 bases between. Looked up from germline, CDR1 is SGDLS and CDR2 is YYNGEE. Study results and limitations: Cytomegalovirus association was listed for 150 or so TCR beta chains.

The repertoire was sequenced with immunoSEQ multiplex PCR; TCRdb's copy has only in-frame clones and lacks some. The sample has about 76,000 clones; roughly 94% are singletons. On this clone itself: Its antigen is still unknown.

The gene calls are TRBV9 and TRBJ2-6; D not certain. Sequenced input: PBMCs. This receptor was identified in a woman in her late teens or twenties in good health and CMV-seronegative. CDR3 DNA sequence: TGTGCCAGCAGCGTAGTCGTACTCTCTGGGGCCAACGTCCTGACTTTC. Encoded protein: CASSVVVLSGANVLTF.